A single TCR beta chain is shown here with its context. The V gene's germline CDR1 is MNHEY and CDR2 SMNVEV (reference sequence). The length of the CDR3 is 13 residues. This sample stems from a study of blood T cells in healthy people across ages. With a J-beta primer mix and a sample-barcoded 5' primer, a second PCR ran about 7 to 12 cycles. TCRdb ran MiXCR on the 5' RACE reads and lists one entry per CDR3 protein. Altogether around 820,000 distinct CDR3 sequences are present, roughly 25% being singletons, with the ten largest covering 3.7%. With each sample, at least 5 micrograms of total RNA were extracted. This same sample was also taken into another study, of T cells of mothers and their children.

Sequencing was done on a sample of blood. The rearrangement uses TRBV27 and TRBJ2-5; D is unclear. The J call is doubtful: the DNA matches TRBJ2-7 better. The receptor's source is a boy under 18 in good health. This chain's CDR3 is CASSLYNGYEQYF. The CDR3 DNA is TGTGCCAGCAGTTTATATAATGGCTACGAGCAGTACTTC.